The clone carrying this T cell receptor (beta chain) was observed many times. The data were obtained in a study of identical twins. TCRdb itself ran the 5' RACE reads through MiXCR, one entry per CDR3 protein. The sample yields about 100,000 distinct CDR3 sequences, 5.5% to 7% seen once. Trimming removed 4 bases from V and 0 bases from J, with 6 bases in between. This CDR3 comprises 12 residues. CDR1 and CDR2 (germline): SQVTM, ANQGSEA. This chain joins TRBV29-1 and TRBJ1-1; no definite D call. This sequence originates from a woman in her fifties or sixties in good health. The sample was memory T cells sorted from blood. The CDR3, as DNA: TGCAGCGTTGTTATCGTGAACACTGAAGCTTTCTTT. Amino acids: CSVVIVNTEAFF.